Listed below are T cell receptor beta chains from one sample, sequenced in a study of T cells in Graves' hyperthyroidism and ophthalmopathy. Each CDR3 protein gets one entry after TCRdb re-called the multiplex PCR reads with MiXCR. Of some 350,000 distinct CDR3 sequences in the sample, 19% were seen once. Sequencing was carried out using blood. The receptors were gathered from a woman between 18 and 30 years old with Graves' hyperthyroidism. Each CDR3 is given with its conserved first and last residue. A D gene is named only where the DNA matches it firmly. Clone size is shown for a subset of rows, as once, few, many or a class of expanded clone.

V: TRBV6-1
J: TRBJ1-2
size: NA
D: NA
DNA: TGTGCCAGCAGTCCTTGGGGGCAGGGTGGAAACTATGGCTACACCTTC
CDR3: CASSPWGQGGNYGYTF

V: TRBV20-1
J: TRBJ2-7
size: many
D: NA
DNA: TGCAGTGCTTTCGGGACGGCATCCTACGAGCAGTACTTC
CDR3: CSAFGTASYEQYF

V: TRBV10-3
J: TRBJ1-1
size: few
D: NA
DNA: TGTGCCATCAGTGAGCCATCCCGGCGGGGGGCTACTGAAGCTTTCTTT
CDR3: CAISEPSRRGATEAFF

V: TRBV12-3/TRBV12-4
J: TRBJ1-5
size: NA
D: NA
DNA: TGTGCCAGCAGCCCGGACAAGGGTTACGATCAGCCCCAGCATTTT
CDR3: CASSPDKGYDQPQHF

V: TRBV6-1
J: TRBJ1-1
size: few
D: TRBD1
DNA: TGTGCCAGCAGGCCCCTGTTAGGGGGCTACACTGAAGCTTTCTTT
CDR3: CASRPLLGGYTEAFF

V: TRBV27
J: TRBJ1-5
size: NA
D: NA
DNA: TGTGCCAGCAGCAGACACCAAGGGCAGCCCCAGCATTTT
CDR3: CASSRHQGQPQHF

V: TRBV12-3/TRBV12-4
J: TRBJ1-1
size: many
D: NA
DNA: TGTGCCAGCAGTTTTTTTCCCAGGACGAACACTGAAGCTTTCTTT
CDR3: CASSFFPRTNTEAFF

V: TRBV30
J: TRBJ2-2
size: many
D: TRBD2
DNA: TGTGCCTCGCTGACCCCGGGACTAGCGGGGGGGCTTGGGGAGCTGTTTTTT
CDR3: CASLTPGLAGGLGELFF

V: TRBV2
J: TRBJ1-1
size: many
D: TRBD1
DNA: TGTGCCAGCAGTGAACAGGGGACAGGGAGGACTGAAGCTTTCTTT
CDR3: CASSEQGTGRTEAFF

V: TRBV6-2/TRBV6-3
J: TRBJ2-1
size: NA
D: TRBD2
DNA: TGTGCCAGCAGTTACTCCTGGACGCTAGCGGGGGGCCCCCGGAATGAGCAGTTCTTC
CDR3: CASSYSWTLAGGPRNEQFF

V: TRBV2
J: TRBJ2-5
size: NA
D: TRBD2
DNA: TGTGCCAGCAGTGAATTTGCGGGGGTATCAGAGACCCAGTACTTC
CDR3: CASSEFAGVSETQYF

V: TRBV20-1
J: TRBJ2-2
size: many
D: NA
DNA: TGCAGTGCTAGAGATCCCCGCAGGGACACCGGGGAGCTGTTTTTT
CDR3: CSARDPRRDTGELFF

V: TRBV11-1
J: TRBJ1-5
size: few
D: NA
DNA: TGTGCCAGCAGCTTAGTAGGATACGGGCAGCCCCAGCATTTT
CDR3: CASSLVGYGQPQHF

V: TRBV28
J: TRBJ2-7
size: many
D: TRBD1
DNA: TGTGCCAGCAGTCCCCTTGAGGGGGCATCGTACGAGCAGTACTTC
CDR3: CASSPLEGASYEQYF

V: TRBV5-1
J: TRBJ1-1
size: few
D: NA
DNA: TGCGCCAGCAGCTTGGGGGGGGGCCACACTGAAGCTTTCTTT
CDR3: CASSLGGGHTEAFF

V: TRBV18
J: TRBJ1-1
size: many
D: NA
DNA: TGTGCCAGCTCACCGCGTACGGATGAAGCTTTCTTT
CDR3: CASSPRTDEAFF

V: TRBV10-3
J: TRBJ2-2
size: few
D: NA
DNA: TGTGCCATCAGTGAGTCTCTAAGATCGGGCACCGGGGAGCTGTTTTTT
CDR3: CAISESLRSGTGELFF

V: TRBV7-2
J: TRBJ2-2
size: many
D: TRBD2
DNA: TGTGCCAGCAAGCCTCCACTAGCGGGGGCTTGGGGGGAGCTGTTTTTT
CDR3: CASKPPLAGAWGELFF

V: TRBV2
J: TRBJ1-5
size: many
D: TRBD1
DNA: TGTGCCAGCAGTGGACAGGGGGCGGTTCAGCCCCAGCATTTT
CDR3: CASSGQGAVQPQHF

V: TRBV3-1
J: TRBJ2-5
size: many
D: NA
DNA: TGTGCCAGCAGCCAAGAATCGAACCTTCTATTGGGAGGAGAGACCCAGTACTTC
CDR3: CASSQESNLLLGGETQYF

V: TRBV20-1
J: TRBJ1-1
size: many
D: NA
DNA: TGCAGTGCTAGAGTGCCCAGGGGGAACACTGAAGCTTTCTTT
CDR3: CSARVPRGNTEAFF

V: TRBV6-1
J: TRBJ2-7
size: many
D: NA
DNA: TGTGCCAGCAGGTCAGGGGAAGACTCCTACGAGCAGTACTTC
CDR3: CASRSGEDSYEQYF

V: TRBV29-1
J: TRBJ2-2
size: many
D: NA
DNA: TGCAGCGTTGGTGCTAGAGGGGAGCTGTTTTTT
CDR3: CSVGARGELFF

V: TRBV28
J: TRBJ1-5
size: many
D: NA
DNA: TGTGCCAGTAATACAGCCCGCAATCAGCCCCAGCATTTT
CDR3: CASNTARNQPQHF

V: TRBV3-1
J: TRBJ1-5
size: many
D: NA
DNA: TGTGCCAGCAGCCAAGTTGTTGGTCAGCCCCAGCATTTT
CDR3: CASSQVVGQPQHF

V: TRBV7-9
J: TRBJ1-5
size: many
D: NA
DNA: TGTGCCAGCAGCCCCACCGGGGATTTGACCCAGCATTTT
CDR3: CASSPTGDLTQHF

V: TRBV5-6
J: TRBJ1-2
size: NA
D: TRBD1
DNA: TGTGCCAGCAGCTATCCCCCTAGTATGACAGGGAATGGTTACACCTTC
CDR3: CASSYPPSMTGNGYTF

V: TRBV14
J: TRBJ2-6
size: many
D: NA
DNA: TGTGCCAGCAGCCTCCTCTCCTCTGGGGCCAACGTCCTGACTTTC
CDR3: CASSLLSSGANVLTF

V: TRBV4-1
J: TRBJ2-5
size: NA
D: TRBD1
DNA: TGCGCCAGCAGACCCTTAACCGGGGACAGGGATCTCTCGAAGACCCAGTACTTC
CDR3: CASRPLTGDRDLSKTQYF

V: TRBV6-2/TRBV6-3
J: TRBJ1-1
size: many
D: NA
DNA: TGTGCCAGCAGTTACTTGGGGGGGAACACTGAAGCTTTCTTT
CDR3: CASSYLGGNTEAFF

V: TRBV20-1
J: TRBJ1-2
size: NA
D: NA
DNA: TGCAGTGCTAGTCAGGGTTCAACTGGCTACACCTTC
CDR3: CSASQGSTGYTF

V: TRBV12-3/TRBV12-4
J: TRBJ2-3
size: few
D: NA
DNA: TGTGCCAGCAGTTTAGACGCTAGACGTCCTTCCGGTACGCAGTATTTT
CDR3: CASSLDARRPSGTQYF

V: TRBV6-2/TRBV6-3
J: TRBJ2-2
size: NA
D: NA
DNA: TGTGCCAGCAGTTACTCTGCAGAGCGGACCGGGGAGCTGTTTTTT
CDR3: CASSYSAERTGELFF

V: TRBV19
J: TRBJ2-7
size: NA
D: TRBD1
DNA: TGTGCCAGTAGTATAGATGGGACAGGGAGGAACGAGCAGTACTTC
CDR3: CASSIDGTGRNEQYF

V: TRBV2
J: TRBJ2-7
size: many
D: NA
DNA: TGTGCCAGCAGCGGGGTCCTCTACGAGCAGTACTTC
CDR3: CASSGVLYEQYF

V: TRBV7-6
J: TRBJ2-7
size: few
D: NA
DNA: TGTGCCAGCAGCTTTGAGCAGGGTCCCTACGAGCAGTACTTC
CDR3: CASSFEQGPYEQYF

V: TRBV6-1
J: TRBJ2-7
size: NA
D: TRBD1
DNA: TGTGCCAGCAGTGAAGCTTCCGGGACAGGGGGTGCCTACGAGCAGTACTTC
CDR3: CASSEASGTGGAYEQYF

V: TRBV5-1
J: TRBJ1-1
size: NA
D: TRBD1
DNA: TGCGCCAGCAGCTTGGGGACAGGGAGCACTGAAGCTTTCTTT
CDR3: CASSLGTGSTEAFF

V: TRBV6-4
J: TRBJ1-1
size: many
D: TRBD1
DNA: TGTGCCAGCAGATCTAATCCCAGACAGGGACGCACTGATGCCACTGAAGCTTTCTTT
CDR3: CASRSNPRQGRTDATEAFF

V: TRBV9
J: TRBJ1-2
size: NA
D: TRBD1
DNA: TGTGCCAGCAGCGCAAATCAGGGGGAGGACTATGGCTACACCTTC
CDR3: CASSANQGEDYGYTF

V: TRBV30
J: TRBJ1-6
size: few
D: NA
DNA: TGTGCCCAAGGGCGGGATAATTCACCCCTCCACTTT
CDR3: CAQGRDNSPLHF

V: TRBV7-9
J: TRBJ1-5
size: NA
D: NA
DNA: TGTGCCAGCAGTTCTGACCCCGGGATGGATCAGCCCCAGCATTTT
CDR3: CASSSDPGMDQPQHF

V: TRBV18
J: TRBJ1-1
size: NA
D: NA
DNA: TGTGCCAGCTCACCCCTGTCTGTGAACACTGAAGCTTTCTTT
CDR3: CASSPLSVNTEAFF

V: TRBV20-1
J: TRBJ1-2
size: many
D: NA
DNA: TGCAGTGCTAGAGCTTTTTTGTATGGAGCCTATGGCTACACCTTC
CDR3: CSARAFLYGAYGYTF